These 5 T cell receptor beta chains were sequenced from one sample in a study of T-cell memory formation after mild COVID-19. TCRdb ran MiXCR on the 5' RACE reads and lists one entry per CDR3 protein. The table includes 360,000 or so distinct CDR3 sequences, approximately 29% detected once. The sequencing sample was made of PBMCs or a T cell subset sorted from them (not recorded which). The source is an adult woman who had mild COVID-19 (a few samples of this study predate the infection). Cell type and time point are not known.

There are a few counts of this clonotype. V is TRBV24-1 and J is TRBJ1-2; 8 bases align to TRBD1. Germline V gene lookup returns CDR1 KGHDR and CDR2 SFDVKD. There are 14 residues in the CDR3. V lost 7 bases to trimming and J lost 3 bases; unmatched junction nucleotides: 6. As DNA, the CDR3 is TGTGCCACCAGCCAGACAGGGGCGTACTATGGCTACACCTTC. Its translation: CATSQTGAYYGYTF.

The rearrangement uses TRBV6-5 and TRBJ2-7; D gene unclear. V lost 6 bases, J lost 0 bases, and 12 bases lay in between. Germline-derived CDR1 and CDR2 are MNHEY and SVGAGI. The CDR3 runs 14 residues. The DNA for the CDR3 is TGTGCCAGCAGACCTCCAGGAGCCTCCTACGAGCAGTACTTC. Its protein product is CASRPPGASYEQYF.

The V and J genes are TRBV18 and TRBJ2-2, with 8 bases fitting TRBD1. The CDR3 covers 15 residues. Germline CDR1 and CDR2: KGHSH and LQKENI. The ends lost 6 bases at V and 0 bases at J; junction bases unmatched: 3. The CDR3 sequence: CASSPGQANTGELFF. CDR3 DNA: TGTGCCAGCTCGCCGGGACAGGCGAACACCGGGGAGCTGTTTTTT.

J is TRBJ1-1 and V is TRBV5-1; no definite D call. This CDR3 has 14 amino acids. V gave up 4 bases and J gave up 4 bases, with 14 bases separating them. The germline gives CDR1 SGHRS, CDR2 YFSETQ. CDR3: CASSSGRAVTEAFF. CDR3 bases: TGCGCCAGCAGCAGCGGGAGGGCAGTCACTGAAGCTTTCTTT.

The rearrangement links TRBV2 to TRBJ2-7; 9 nucleotides align to TRBD1. With 5 bases clipped from V and 6 bases from J, the junction kept 2 bases outside the gene matches. The CDR3 contains 12 residues. Germline assignment: CDR1 SNHLY and CDR2 FYNNEI. Here the CDR3 reads CASSPDRGEQYF. Written as DNA, the CDR3 is TGTGCCAGCAGTCCGGACAGGGGCGAGCAGTACTTC. The whole variable domain, filled in from reference TRBV2 and TRBJ2-7, reads EPEVTQTPSHQVTQMGQEVILRCVPISNHLYFYWYRQILGQKVEFLVSFYNNEISEKSEIFDDQFSVERPDGSNFTLKIRSTKLEDSAMYFCASSPDRGEQYFGPGTRLTVT.